One sample yielded the 21 T cell receptor beta chains listed below, sequenced in a study of T cell responses to AZD1222 COVID-19 vaccine. Assay: immunoSEQ multiplex PCR; the TCRdb copy retains only in-frame clones and omits some. The data hold about 100,000 clones, with approximately 86% observed a single time. Sequenced material: peripheral blood, taken 28 days after the second dose of the MenACWY control vaccine. The receptors shown here come from an adult who received the MenACWY meningococcal vaccine as a control.

The genes are TRBV5-6 and TRBJ1-5, with 7 bases fitting TRBD1. The CDR3 runs 16 residues. Germline CDR1 SGHDT, CDR2 YYEEEE. The V and J ends lost 1 base and 7 bases, in that order; junction bases with no gene match: 11. The CDR3: CASSLRGRGSSQPQHF. The CDR3 bases are TGTGCCAGCAGCTTGCGAGGCAGGGGGTCGTCCCAGCCCCAGCATTTT. The whole variable domain, filled in from reference TRBV5-6 and TRBJ1-5, reads DAGVTQSPTHLIKTRGQQVTLRCSPKSGHDTVSWYQQALGQGPQFIFQYYEEEERQRGNFPDRFSGHQFPNYSSELNVNALLLGDSALYLCASSLRGRGSSQPQHFGDGTRLSIL.

The gene calls are TRBV4-3 and TRBJ2-3; 7 nucleotides line up with TRBD2. The junction had 13 bases not matched to a gene; V was cut back by 3 bases and J by 4 bases. This CDR3 region has 17 residues. Looked up from germline, CDR1 is LGHNA and CDR2 is YSLEER. Written as DNA, the CDR3 is TGCGCCAGCAGCCACCGCTTGGGGGGGGTTCTGGCAGATACGCAGTATTTT. As protein: CASSHRLGGVLADTQYF.

The chain is built from TRBV27 and TRBJ1-6, with 9 bases fitting TRBD1. Trimming removed 5 bases from V and 10 bases from J; junction bases left unmatched: 12. Germline lookup yields CDR1 MNHEY and CDR2 SMNVEV (reference sequence). This CDR3 is 16 amino acids long. CDR3 residues: CASSRPRDRVRSPLHF. CDR3 nucleotide sequence: TGTGCCAGCAGTCGGCCCCGGGACAGGGTTCGATCACCCCTCCACTTT.

A single count supports this clone. The CDR3 DNA follows: TGTGCCACCAGTGATCCCGGGACTAGCTCCTACGAGCAGTACTTC. Translating gives CATSDPGTSSYEQYF. V is TRBV24-1 and J is TRBJ2-7, with TRBD2 matching 8 bases. Germline V gene lookup returns CDR1 KGHDR and CDR2 SFDVKD. CDR3 length equals 15 residues. V lost 3 bases, J lost 0 bases, and 3 bases stayed unmatched.

A few counts support this clone. V and J are TRBV19 and TRBJ2-3; D possibly uses TRBD1 or TRBD2 (5 bases each). Deletions cut 5 bases from V and 3 bases from J, with 15 bases between. Per the germline V gene, CDR1 is LNHDA and CDR2 is SQIVND (reference sequence). This CDR3 comprises 15 residues. The CDR3 nucleotides are TGTGCCAGTAGTGGACTGGGGCCAGGGACAGATACGCAGTATTTT. This sequence encodes CASSGLGPGTDTQYF.

The V gene is TRBV10-3, the J gene TRBJ1-5; 8 bases are shared with TRBD1. V dropped 7 bases and J dropped 4; count of bases not matched to a gene: 9. The CDR3 loop spans 15 amino acids. Germline-derived CDR1 and CDR2 are ENHRY and SYGVKD. This CDR3 reads CAINPSDRGNQPQHF. The DNA for the CDR3 is TGTGCCATCAATCCATCAGACAGGGGTAATCAGCCCCAGCATTTT.

This rearrangement joins TRBV5-1 to TRBJ2-7, with D uncertain. With 0 bases removed from V and 0 bases from J, the gap between germline ends came to 10 bases. Germline V gives CDR1 SGHRS, CDR2 YFSETQ. The CDR3 has 15 residues. The CDR3 loop reads CASSLEAHGSYEQYF. The DNA for the CDR3 is TGCGCCAGCAGCTTGGAGGCCCACGGCTCCTACGAGCAGTACTTC.

This chain links TRBV5-1 with TRBJ1-1, with a tentative D call TRBD1 (6 bases). Germline V gene data show CDR1 as SGHRS and CDR2 as YFSETQ. Between the trimmed V and J ends, which lost 3 bases and 4 bases, there was a span of 13 bases. The CDR3 is 14 residues long. The DNA for the CDR3 is TGCGCCAGCAGCTCGACCAACAGGGCCACTGAAGCTTTCTTT. Translated: CASSSTNRATEAFF.

This chain joins TRBV9 and TRBJ1-2; maybe TRBD1 (5 bases). V was pared by 4 bases and J by 6 bases, with 13 bases between. The CDR3 has 13 residues. Germline V gene sequence: CDR1 SGDLS, CDR2 YYNGEE. Here the CDR3 DNA reads TGTGCCAGCAGCCCCCGTTGGGGGGATGGCTACACCTTC. This encodes CASSPRWGDGYTF.

This chain connects TRBV2 to TRBJ2-1; D unclear. Looked up from germline, CDR1 is SNHLY and CDR2 is FYNNEI. This CDR3 contains 13 residues. Deletions cut 4 bases from V and 7 bases from J, with 11 bases between. The CDR3 sequence: CASSVVVGNEQFF. In nucleotides, the CDR3 is TGTGCCAGCAGTGTCGTAGTCGGGAATGAGCAGTTCTTC. The variable domain in full, with the rest retrieved from reference TRBV2 and TRBJ2-1, is EPEVTQTPSHQVTQMGQEVILRCVPISNHLYFYWYRQILGQKVEFLVSFYNNEISEKSEIFDDQFSVERPDGSNFTLKIRSTKLEDSAMYFCASSVVVGNEQFFGPGTRLTVL.

This chain joins TRBV6-5 and TRBJ2-1; 8 positions match TRBD1. The CDR3 has 15 residues. V shed 4 bases and J 6 bases; nucleotides not matched to a gene: 8. The germline V gene encodes CDR1 MNHEY and CDR2 SVGAGI. Here the CDR3 DNA reads TGTGCCAGCAGTTTGAGGCAGGGGGCGCGCAATGAGCAGTTCTTC. This encodes CASSLRQGARNEQFF.

This sequence joins TRBV5-1 and TRBJ1-4, with 7 bases lining up with TRBD1. The trim removed 4 bases at V and 8 bases at J, leaving 11 bases unmatched. CDR1 is SGHRS, CDR2 YFSETQ, per germline. This CDR3 spans 15 amino acids. The CDR3 nucleotides read TGCGCCAGCAGCCGATCCGGGACAGCCCACGAAAAACTGTTTTTT. The encoded protein is CASSRSGTAHEKLFF.

The gene calls are TRBV6-2 or TRBV6-3 and TRBJ2-2; possibly TRBD1 or TRBD2 for D (6 bases each). CDR1 and CDR2 (germline): MNHEY, SVGEGT. CDR3 size: 12 residues. V lost 6 bases to trimming and J lost 8 bases, with 10 bases between them. The CDR3 DNA sequence: TGTGCCAGCAGCCGGGGGCCAGGGGAGCTGTTTTTT. Amino acid sequence: CASSRGPGELFF.

The CDR3 coding sequence is TGTGCCAGCAGCCCACCTTGGGACGGCCCCTACAATGAGCAGTTCTTC. Translated, it gives CASSPPWDGPYNEQFF. This chain links TRBV6-2 or TRBV6-3 with TRBJ2-1; perhaps D is TRBD1 or TRBD2 (5 bases each). Germline-derived CDR1 and CDR2 are MNHEY and SVGEGT. Trimming took off 6 bases at V and 2 bases at J, with 17 bases between the two ends. There are 16 residues in the CDR3.

The chain couples TRBV7-2 to TRBJ1-5, with 8 positions matching TRBD1. V gave up 3 bases and J gave up 6 bases; unmatched junction bases: 1. CDR1 and CDR2 (germline): SGHTA, FQGNSA. This CDR3 contains 13 residues. CDR3 nucleotide sequence: TGTGCCAGCAGCTTCAGGGGGCCTCAGCCCCAGCATTTT. Encoded protein: CASSFRGPQPQHF.

This clone was counted only a few times. This chain uses TRBV7-2 with TRBJ1-2, with D possibly TRBD1 on 5 matching bases. Germline V gene data show CDR1 as SGHTA and CDR2 as FQGNSA. This CDR3 has 14 residues. The V end lost 5 bases, the J end lost 4 bases, and 14 bases lay between the germline ends. The CDR3 here is CASSRGSGRYGYTF. CDR3 DNA sequence: TGTGCCAGCAGCCGGGGGAGTGGGCGCTATGGCTACACCTTC.

In this sample, this clone turned up a few times. The gene calls are TRBV19 and TRBJ2-1; the D gene is possibly TRBD1 (5 bases). The CDR3 is 14 amino acids. Trimming took 4 bases from V and 9 from J, leaving 16 bases between them. The V gene's germline CDR1 is LNHDA and CDR2 SQIVND (reference sequence). The CDR3: CASSRSPGLGEQFF. The CDR3 DNA is TGTGCCAGTAGTAGATCACCAGGGTTGGGTGAGCAGTTCTTC.

The chain joins TRBV7-9 to TRBJ2-7; 7 bases align to TRBD1. Germline V gives CDR1 SEHNR, CDR2 FQNEAQ (reference sequence). CDR3 size: 12 residues. After removal of 1 base from V and 9 bases from J, the junction contained 3 bases not matched to a gene. CDR3 DNA: TGTGCCAGCAGCTTAGGGAACAGGGGGCAGTACTTC. It codes for CASSLGNRGQYF.

This chain joins TRBV7-2 and TRBJ1-2; 11 nucleotides agree with TRBD1. The germline V gene encodes CDR1 SGHTA and CDR2 FQGNSA. The CDR3 runs to 12 residues. Trimming at V came to 10 bases and at J to 7 bases, leaving 5 bases not matched to a gene. The CDR3 DNA is TGTGCCACCGGACAGGGGGCAGGTGGCTACACCTTC. Translated: CATGQGAGGYTF.

This chain links TRBV11-2 with TRBJ2-6; D gene unclear. Trimming shortened V by 3 bases and J by 1 base, and 7 bases separated the two germline ends. CDR3 length: 15 amino acids. Germline CDR1 SGHAT, CDR2 FQNNGV. CDR3 region: CASSLTQSGANVLTF. The CDR3 region has the DNA TGTGCCAGCAGCTTGACACAGTCTGGGGCCAACGTCCTGACTTTC.

V gene TRBV9 combines with J gene TRBJ1-1; D is possibly TRBD1 (6 bases). Germline CDR1 and CDR2: SGDLS and YYNGEE. This CDR3 is built from 15 residues. V was shortened by 2 bases and J by 5 bases, with 16 bases between the two germline ends. CDR3 DNA: TGTGCCAGCAGCGTTAGTACAGGGCGCGCGACTGAAGCTTTCTTT. Residues: CASSVSTGRATEAFF.